A selection of T cell receptor beta chains follows, all from one sample in a study of T-cell reconstitution after alpha-beta-depleted transplantation in children. TCRdb reprocessed the PCR reads with MiXCR, giving one entry per CDR3 protein. The sample consists of about 590,000 distinct CDR3 sequences, approximately 12% of them appearing once. The material was PBMCs, mostly from graft donor cells, obtained 360 days after TCRalphabeta/CD19-depleted stem cell transplant. All receptors come from a male patient aged 10-17 years who had a stem cell transplant for acute myeloid leukemia, so the T cells may come from the graft donor. CDR3s include the opening cysteine and the closing phenylalanine or tryptophan. Fields, in order: clone size, D gene, V gene, J gene, CDR3 protein, CDR3 DNA. The D gene is left open where the match is weak. Not all rows give a size; the values are once, few, many and, for expanded clones, a class.

clone size: -; D gene: -; V gene: TRBV28; J gene: TRBJ1-5; CDR3 protein: CASSGGTTGPQHF; CDR3 DNA: TGTGCCAGCAGTGGCGGGACGACGGGACCCCAGCATTTT
clone size: many; D gene: TRBD2; V gene: TRBV5-1; J gene: TRBJ2-5; CDR3 protein: CASSPASGRGLETQYF; CDR3 DNA: TGCGCCAGCAGCCCTGCTAGCGGGAGAGGTTTAGAGACCCAGTACTTC
clone size: few; D gene: TRBD2; V gene: TRBV19; J gene: TRBJ2-5; CDR3 protein: CASSTGLAGRETQYF; CDR3 DNA: TGTGCCAGTAGTACGGGACTAGCGGGGCGTGAGACCCAGTACTTC
clone size: many; D gene: TRBD2; V gene: TRBV20-1; J gene: TRBJ2-3; CDR3 protein: CSAPGGISTDTQYF; CDR3 DNA: TGCAGTGCCCCCGGGGGGATTAGCACAGATACGCAGTATTTT
clone size: -; D gene: -; V gene: TRBV4-1; J gene: TRBJ2-7; CDR3 protein: CASSQSQGFNEQYF; CDR3 DNA: TGCGCCAGCAGCCAAAGCCAGGGTTTCAACGAGCAGTACTTC
clone size: few; D gene: TRBD1; V gene: TRBV20-1; J gene: TRBJ2-7; CDR3 protein: CSASGGSYYEQYF; CDR3 DNA: TGCAGTGCGTCAGGGGGTTCCTACTACGAGCAGTACTTC
clone size: few; D gene: -; V gene: TRBV29-1; J gene: TRBJ2-1; CDR3 protein: CSVEEGGSTYNEQFF; CDR3 DNA: TGCAGCGTTGAAGAGGGCGGGTCAACCTACAATGAGCAGTTCTTC
clone size: -; D gene: TRBD1; V gene: TRBV12-5; J gene: TRBJ2-5; CDR3 protein: CASGSGTGQETQYF; CDR3 DNA: TGTGCTAGTGGTTCCGGGACAGGGCAAGAGACCCAGTACTTC
clone size: -; D gene: -; V gene: TRBV20-1; J gene: TRBJ1-1; CDR3 protein: CSAGKPNTEAFF; CDR3 DNA: TGCAGTGCTGGAAAACCGAACACTGAAGCTTTCTTT
clone size: -; D gene: -; V gene: TRBV7-2; J gene: TRBJ2-5; CDR3 protein: CASRSYPSAAYQETQYF; CDR3 DNA: TGTGCCAGCAGATCCTACCCCTCTGCGGCGTACCAAGAGACCCAGTACTTC
clone size: few; D gene: -; V gene: TRBV27; J gene: TRBJ2-7; CDR3 protein: CASSPLGRGVRYEQYF; CDR3 DNA: TGTGCCAGCAGTCCCTTGGGAAGGGGAGTCCGCTACGAGCAGTACTTC
clone size: many; D gene: -; V gene: TRBV20-1; J gene: TRBJ2-1; CDR3 protein: CSATKWTARVEYNEQFF; CDR3 DNA: TGCAGTGCTACAAAGTGGACGGCCAGGGTAGAGTACAATGAGCAGTTCTTC
clone size: many; D gene: -; V gene: TRBV4-3; J gene: TRBJ2-4; CDR3 protein: CASSQDPRKGNIQYF; CDR3 DNA: TGCGCCAGCAGCCAAGATCCAAGGAAAGGGAACATTCAGTACTTC
clone size: many; D gene: TRBD2; V gene: TRBV7-6; J gene: TRBJ2-5; CDR3 protein: CASSFSSGSLQETQYF; CDR3 DNA: TGTGCCAGCAGCTTTTCCAGCGGGAGCCTACAAGAGACCCAGTACTTC
clone size: -; D gene: -; V gene: TRBV18; J gene: TRBJ2-7; CDR3 protein: CASSGGPGAVWEQYF; CDR3 DNA: TGTGCCAGCTCAGGAGGTCCGGGGGCAGTGTGGGAGCAGTACTTC
clone size: many; D gene: -; V gene: TRBV5-1; J gene: TRBJ2-3; CDR3 protein: CASSFGAGTESTDTQYF; CDR3 DNA: TGCGCCAGCAGCTTTGGGGCCGGGACTGAGAGCACAGATACGCAGTATTTT
clone size: -; D gene: -; V gene: TRBV20-1; J gene: TRBJ2-1; CDR3 protein: CSARLGPYNEQFF; CDR3 DNA: TGCAGTGCTAGATTGGGCCCCTACAATGAGCAGTTCTTC
clone size: few; D gene: TRBD2; V gene: TRBV7-2; J gene: TRBJ2-3; CDR3 protein: CASSLVVAGGEDTQYF; CDR3 DNA: TGTGCCAGCAGCTTAGTGGTGGCGGGAGGGGAAGATACGCAGTATTTT
clone size: -; D gene: TRBD2; V gene: TRBV5-1; J gene: TRBJ2-1; CDR3 protein: CASSFLGGSGRNEQFF; CDR3 DNA: TGCGCCAGCAGCTTCCTCGGGGGTAGCGGGAGAAATGAGCAGTTCTTC
clone size: many; D gene: TRBD1; V gene: TRBV28; J gene: TRBJ2-7; CDR3 protein: CASSPFGQGKYHEQYF; CDR3 DNA: TGTGCCAGCAGCCCCTTTGGACAGGGGAAGTACCACGAGCAGTACTTC
clone size: few; D gene: -; V gene: TRBV6-2/TRBV6-3; J gene: TRBJ2-3; CDR3 protein: CASSSRGLGEDTQYF; CDR3 DNA: TGTGCCAGCAGCTCCCGGGGACTGGGAGAAGATACGCAGTATTTT
clone size: few; D gene: -; V gene: TRBV3-1; J gene: TRBJ2-7; CDR3 protein: CASSQDRQGREQYF; CDR3 DNA: TGTGCCAGCAGCCAAGATAGGCAGGGAAGGGAGCAGTACTTC
clone size: -; D gene: TRBD2; V gene: TRBV3-1; J gene: TRBJ2-1; CDR3 protein: CASSQGSGREQFF; CDR3 DNA: TGTGCCAGCAGCCAAGGCAGCGGGAGGGAGCAGTTCTTC
clone size: many; D gene: -; V gene: TRBV27; J gene: TRBJ1-1; CDR3 protein: CASSPSTGYTEAFF; CDR3 DNA: TGTGCCAGCAGTCCCTCGACAGGATACACTGAAGCTTTCTTT
clone size: -; D gene: TRBD2; V gene: TRBV6-5; J gene: TRBJ2-1; CDR3 protein: CASSASGNEQFF; CDR3 DNA: TGTGCCAGCAGTGCTAGCGGCAATGAGCAGTTCTTC
clone size: -; D gene: TRBD2; V gene: TRBV29-1; J gene: TRBJ2-7; CDR3 protein: CSVLGTSGSYEQYF; CDR3 DNA: TGCAGCGTTTTAGGGACTAGCGGATCCTACGAGCAGTACTTC
clone size: -; D gene: TRBD1; V gene: TRBV29-1; J gene: TRBJ2-7; CDR3 protein: CSARMTGGTSYEQYF; CDR3 DNA: TGCAGCGCCCGGATGACAGGGGGCACCTCCTACGAGCAGTACTTC
clone size: -; D gene: -; V gene: TRBV7-2; J gene: TRBJ2-3; CDR3 protein: CASSLAVGGPSPADTQYF; CDR3 DNA: TGTGCCAGCAGCTTAGCGGTGGGCGGGCCAAGTCCGGCAGATACGCAGTATTTT
clone size: many; D gene: -; V gene: TRBV29-1; J gene: TRBJ2-3; CDR3 protein: CSVSAGVSTDTQYF; CDR3 DNA: TGCAGCGTTAGCGCAGGGGTTTCCACAGATACGCAGTATTTT
clone size: few; D gene: -; V gene: TRBV5-1; J gene: TRBJ2-3; CDR3 protein: CASSLASGADTQYF; CDR3 DNA: TGCGCCAGCAGCTTGGCCTCCGGGGCAGATACGCAGTATTTT
clone size: -; D gene: -; V gene: TRBV7-2; J gene: TRBJ2-3; CDR3 protein: CASSLVVGTTDTQYF; CDR3 DNA: TGTGCCAGCAGCTTAGTTGTGGGTACCACAGATACGCAGTATTTT
clone size: many; D gene: TRBD2; V gene: TRBV4-3; J gene: TRBJ2-7; CDR3 protein: CASSQETSLINGEQYF; CDR3 DNA: TGCGCCAGCAGCCAAGAGACTAGCCTCATTAACGGAGAGCAGTACTTC
clone size: -; D gene: -; V gene: TRBV7-8; J gene: TRBJ2-1; CDR3 protein: CASSLVIDRRSHEQFF; CDR3 DNA: TGTGCCAGCAGCTTAGTGATTGACCGCCGCTCCCATGAGCAGTTCTTC
clone size: -; D gene: -; V gene: TRBV29-1; J gene: TRBJ1-1; CDR3 protein: CSAHGSSNTEAFF; CDR3 DNA: TGCAGCGCCCATGGCAGTTCGAACACTGAAGCTTTCTTT
clone size: many; D gene: TRBD1; V gene: TRBV7-8; J gene: TRBJ2-5; CDR3 protein: CASRKGTGGQETQYF; CDR3 DNA: TGTGCCAGCAGAAAAGGGACAGGGGGTCAAGAGACCCAGTACTTC
clone size: few; D gene: -; V gene: TRBV6-2/TRBV6-3; J gene: TRBJ2-1; CDR3 protein: CASSISAQRVNEQFF; CDR3 DNA: TGTGCCAGCAGCATTAGCGCCCAAAGGGTCAATGAGCAGTTCTTC
clone size: -; D gene: -; V gene: TRBV3-1; J gene: TRBJ2-1; CDR3 protein: CASSQVIMDEQFF; CDR3 DNA: TGTGCCAGCAGCCAAGTTATAATGGATGAGCAGTTCTTC
clone size: few; D gene: TRBD2; V gene: TRBV5-1; J gene: TRBJ2-7; CDR3 protein: CASSWTSGFSYEQYF; CDR3 DNA: TGCGCCAGCAGCTGGACTAGCGGGTTCTCCTACGAGCAGTACTTC
clone size: -; D gene: -; V gene: TRBV7-6; J gene: TRBJ2-7; CDR3 protein: CASSLYGSIYEQYF; CDR3 DNA: TGTGCCAGCAGCTTATACGGGAGTATCTACGAGCAGTACTTC
clone size: many; D gene: TRBD2; V gene: TRBV5-1; J gene: TRBJ2-1; CDR3 protein: CASSLASGAYNEQFF; CDR3 DNA: TGCGCCAGCAGCTTGGCTAGCGGGGCTTACAATGAGCAGTTCTTC
clone size: many; D gene: TRBD1; V gene: TRBV12-3/TRBV12-4; J gene: TRBJ2-7; CDR3 protein: CASSPTGQGTDF; CDR3 DNA: TGTGCCAGCAGTCCTACGGGACAGGGGACCGACTTC
clone size: many; D gene: TRBD2; V gene: TRBV29-1; J gene: TRBJ2-7; CDR3 protein: CSFRTSGSYEQYF; CDR3 DNA: TGCAGCTTCCGGACTAGCGGGAGTTACGAGCAGTACTTC
clone size: -; D gene: -; V gene: TRBV9; J gene: TRBJ2-1; CDR3 protein: CASSVEEGSSSYNEQFF; CDR3 DNA: TGTGCCAGCAGCGTAGAAGAGGGTTCTAGCTCCTACAATGAGCAGTTCTTC
clone size: many; D gene: -; V gene: TRBV5-1; J gene: TRBJ2-3; CDR3 protein: CASSVNSISTDTQYF; CDR3 DNA: TGCGCCAGCAGCGTAAACTCGATCAGCACAGATACGCAGTATTTT
clone size: -; D gene: -; V gene: TRBV7-9; J gene: TRBJ2-2; CDR3 protein: CASSSISGQNTGELFF; CDR3 DNA: TGTGCCAGCAGCTCTATATCGGGACAGAACACCGGGGAGCTGTTTTTT
clone size: -; D gene: -; V gene: TRBV20-1; J gene: TRBJ2-3; CDR3 protein: CSARGVNLQYTQYF; CDR3 DNA: TGCAGTGCTAGAGGGGTAAATCTCCAGTATACGCAGTATTTT
clone size: -; D gene: TRBD1; V gene: TRBV29-1; J gene: TRBJ1-1; CDR3 protein: CSGRQGARTEAFF; CDR3 DNA: TGCAGCGGCCGACAGGGGGCGCGCACTGAAGCTTTCTTT
clone size: few; D gene: TRBD2; V gene: TRBV28; J gene: TRBJ2-7; CDR3 protein: CASSLRLAGLYF; CDR3 DNA: TGTGCCAGCAGTTTGCGTCTAGCGGGATTGTACTTC
clone size: -; D gene: -; V gene: TRBV20-1; J gene: TRBJ2-1; CDR3 protein: CSALPRDNEQFF; CDR3 DNA: TGCAGTGCCCTACCTAGGGACAATGAGCAGTTCTTC
clone size: many; D gene: -; V gene: TRBV19; J gene: TRBJ2-5; CDR3 protein: CASTPLAGETQYF; CDR3 DNA: TGTGCCAGTACCCCATTGGCAGGAGAGACCCAGTACTTC
clone size: few; D gene: -; V gene: TRBV9; J gene: TRBJ2-1; CDR3 protein: CASSAKVLPIHEQFF; CDR3 DNA: TGTGCCAGCAGCGCTAAGGTACTTCCAATTCATGAGCAGTTCTTC
clone size: -; D gene: -; V gene: TRBV12-3/TRBV12-4; J gene: TRBJ2-7; CDR3 protein: CASSVRGFEQYF; CDR3 DNA: TGTGCCAGCAGTGTCAGGGGTTTCGAGCAGTACTTC
clone size: many; D gene: -; V gene: TRBV12-3/TRBV12-4; J gene: TRBJ2-3; CDR3 protein: CASTYLDTQYF; CDR3 DNA: TGTGCCAGCACCTATCTTGATACGCAGTATTTT